This is a list of T cell receptor beta chains from one sample in a study of shared clonotypes between healthy human individuals. Clones were read by immunoSEQ multiplex PCR, and TCRdb kept only the in-frame ones, dropping some. Of over 850,000 clones listed, around 78% are singletons. The sequencing input was memory CD4+ T cells from PBMCs. The receptors originated from a man younger than 35 in good health. Some clones in this sample may be carry-over from other donors' samples. The CDR3 runs from the conserved cysteine through the conserved F or W. D genes are given only for firm matches. Expanded clones are given a class, and other clones once, few, many or no size at all.

TRBV6-5	NA	TRBJ2-7	NA	TGTGCCAGCAGTTGGGGTATGGACAGTTGGGAGCAGTACTTC	CASSWGMDSWEQYF
TRBV18	NA	TRBJ1-4	NA	TGTGCCAGCTCACCTCAGGAAAAACTGTTTTTT	CASSPQEKLFF
TRBV2	TRBD1	TRBJ1-2	NA	TGTGCCAGCAGCGGTGGGACAGGGGTCCGATCTAACTATGGCTACACCTTC	CASSGGTGVRSNYGYTF
TRBV28	NA	TRBJ1-1	NA	TGTGCCAGCAGTTTATTTAGGGTGACTCACACTGAAGCTTTCTTT	CASSLFRVTHTEAFF
TRBV28	NA	TRBJ2-3	NA	TGTGCCAGCAGCCCCCAAGCCACAGATACGCAGTATTTT	CASSPQATDTQYF
TRBV7-2	NA	TRBJ1-1	once	TGTGCCAGCAGCTTATCCGGGACAATGAACACTGAAGCTTTCTTT	CASSLSGTMNTEAFF
TRBV28	TRBD1	TRBJ1-2	NA	TGTGCCAGCAGTTTAGTGAAGTTCGGGACAGGGAAGGACTATGGCTACACCTTC	CASSLVKFGTGKDYGYTF
TRBV5-1	NA	TRBJ2-2	NA	TGCGCCAGCAGCTCCGGTCGGTCGAACGGGGAGCTGTTTTTT	CASSSGRSNGELFF
TRBV29-1	NA	TRBJ2-2	once	TGCAGCGCACAAATCGACACGCTGGGCACCGGGGAGCTGTTTTTT	CSAQIDTLGTGELFF
TRBV27	NA	TRBJ2-2	once	TGTGCCAGCAGTTCCCGGCCGGGCAGGGGGGTCACCGGGGAGCTGTTTTTT	CASSSRPGRGVTGELFF
TRBV18	TRBD1	TRBJ2-7	NA	TGTGCCAGCTCACACGGGACAGGCCTCTTGGGAGAGCAGTACTTC	CASSHGTGLLGEQYF
TRBV5-6	TRBD1	TRBJ2-2	many	TGTGCCAGCAGCTGGGACAGGGGCACCGGGGAGCTGTTTTTT	CASSWDRGTGELFF
TRBV2	TRBD1	TRBJ1-2	NA	TGTGCCAGCAGGAGGACAGGGGTGGGTGGCTACACCTTC	CASRRTGVGGYTF
TRBV11-2	NA	TRBJ1-5	NA	TGTGCCAGCAGCCAAGAGCGGGGGGCGGCTCAGCCCCGGCATTTT	CASSQERGAAQPRHF
TRBV5-1	NA	TRBJ1-1	few	TGCGCCAGCAGCATACAGGGAGGGAACACTGAAGCTTTCTTT	CASSIQGGNTEAFF
TRBV29-1	NA	TRBJ1-1	NA	TGCAGCGCTCTGGGGGAATTGAACACTGAAGCTTTCTTT	CSALGELNTEAFF
TRBV2	TRBD2	TRBJ2-1	few	TGTGCCAGCAGTGTTCTTCCTAGCGGCAATGAGCAGTTCTTC	CASSVLPSGNEQFF
TRBV30	NA	TRBJ2-5	NA	TGTGCCTGGCGCGGAGGGGAAGTGGCCCAGTACTTC	CAWRGGEVAQYF
TRBV29-1	NA	TRBJ1-2	NA	TGCAGCGTTGTTAGGGCCCAGGATGGCTACACCTTC	CSVVRAQDGYTF
TRBV6-1	NA	TRBJ1-1	NA	TGTGCCAGCAGTGAAACCGGGGTGAACACTGAAGCTTTCTTT	CASSETGVNTEAFF
TRBV30	TRBD1	TRBJ2-7	NA	TGTGCCTGGAGGACAGGGGGGACCTACGAGCAGTACTTC	CAWRTGGTYEQYF
TRBV7-8	NA	TRBJ2-1	NA	TGTGCCAGCAGCTTACCCAGGGACATTGGTGAGCAGTTCTTC	CASSLPRDIGEQFF
TRBV5-1	TRBD1	TRBJ1-4	NA	TGCGCCAGCAGCTTAGCAGGGGGCCCGGCTAATGAAAAACTGTTTTTT	CASSLAGGPANEKLFF
TRBV19	NA	TRBJ2-1	NA	TGTGCCAGTAGTGCAAGTCTGCTCACTGAGCAGTTCTTC	CASSASLLTEQFF
TRBV28	NA	TRBJ2-7	once	TGTGCCAGCAGCCTGAACCCGGGGACCGAGCAGTACTTC	CASSLNPGTEQYF
TRBV30	NA	TRBJ1-2	once	TGTGCCTGGAATGCTGCATATGGCTACACCTTC	CAWNAAYGYTF
TRBV5-1	NA	TRBJ1-3	few	TGCGCCAGCAGCTTGCTAAACACCATATATTTT	CASSLLNTIYF
TRBV5-3	TRBD1	TRBJ2-7	NA	TGTGCCAGAAGCTTCCGACGGGACAGGGGCCTAGAGCAGTACTTC	CARSFRRDRGLEQYF
TRBV18	TRBD2	TRBJ2-7	NA	TGTGCCAGCTCACCATCCGGGACTAGCCGACCCTACGAGCAGTACTTC	CASSPSGTSRPYEQYF
TRBV7-2	NA	TRBJ1-2	NA	TGTGCCAGCAGCACCCATGGCATCGGTGGGGGCTACACCTTC	CASSTHGIGGGYTF
TRBV18	NA	TRBJ1-4	few	TGTGCCAGCTCACCAGCGGGGTCTAATGAAAAACTGTTTTTT	CASSPAGSNEKLFF
TRBV15	TRBD2	TRBJ2-7	NA	TGTGCCACCAGCAGCCCAACTAGCGGACAGTACTTC	CATSSPTSGQYF
TRBV5-1	TRBD1	TRBJ2-1	NA	TGCGCCAGCAGCGTGGACAGGGAGTACAATGAGCAGTTCTTC	CASSVDREYNEQFF
TRBV11-2	NA	TRBJ1-1	NA	TGTGCCAGCAGCCGTCTGGGGTCTTACACTGAAGCTTTCTTT	CASSRLGSYTEAFF
TRBV7-8	NA	TRBJ1-1	many	TGTGCCAGCAGCTTAGGAAGACCCCGGAACACTGAAGCTTTCTTT	CASSLGRPRNTEAFF
TRBV4-3	NA	TRBJ1-2	few	TGCGCCAGCAGCCAAGAACGGAGGGGCTTTGACTATGGCTACACCTTC	CASSQERRGFDYGYTF
TRBV6-1	TRBD1	TRBJ1-5	NA	TGTGCCAGCAGTTTGGACAGGGGGGAATCGCCCCAGCATTTT	CASSLDRGESPQHF
TRBV7-2	TRBD2	TRBJ2-2	few	TGTGCCAGCAGCTTAATGCCTAGCGGGACCCCCTACACCGGGGAGCTGTTTTTT	CASSLMPSGTPYTGELFF
TRBV28	TRBD2	TRBJ2-3	NA	TGTGCCAGCAGTTTTGGCGGGGGGGGGCCAGGCACGCAGTATTTT	CASSFGGGGPGTQYF
TRBV19	NA	TRBJ1-1	once	TGTGCCAGTAGTACCTTGGGGAACACTGAAGCTTTCTTT	CASSTLGNTEAFF
TRBV4-2	TRBD2	TRBJ2-3	NA	TGTGCCAGCAGCCCACTAGCGGGAGGGCCGGGAGATACGCAGTATTTT	CASSPLAGGPGDTQYF
TRBV28	NA	TRBJ1-5	NA	TGCGGGACCCGGGGAAATACCAATCAGCCCCAGCATTTT	CGTRGNTNQPQHF
TRBV7-9	NA	TRBJ1-2	NA	TGTGCCAGCAGCTCGGGAGCAGGCGGGGGACTGACCAACTATGGCTACACCTTC	CASSSGAGGGLTNYGYTF
TRBV7-2	NA	TRBJ2-3	once	TGTGCCAGCAGCTTAGAAGGGTACAGCACAGATACGCAGTATTTT	CASSLEGYSTDTQYF
TRBV7-4	NA	TRBJ1-4	NA	TGTGCCAGCAGCTTACTAGGGGAGTCAACTAATGAAAAACTGTTTTTT	CASSLLGESTNEKLFF
TRBV6-1	NA	TRBJ1-5	NA	TGTGCCAGCAGCGCAGGGGACCTTCCCAATCAGCCCCAGCATTTT	CASSAGDLPNQPQHF
TRBV13	TRBD2	TRBJ2-1	NA	TGTGCCAGCAGCCCCTCGGGACTAGCGAATGAGCAGTTCTTC	CASSPSGLANEQFF
TRBV9	NA	TRBJ1-2	few	TGTGCCAGCAGGGACCGCCGGGGCTATGGCTACACCTTC	CASRDRRGYGYTF
TRBV2	TRBD1	TRBJ1-5	NA	TGTGCCAGCAGTACAGGGGTAGGAGGCAATCAGCCCCAGCATTTT	CASSTGVGGNQPQHF
TRBV9	TRBD1	TRBJ1-1	NA	TGTGCCAGCAGCCCGACAGGGGGGTCCGTGAACACTGAAGCTTTCTTT	CASSPTGGSVNTEAFF
TRBV19	TRBD1	TRBJ1-2	NA	TGTGCCAGTACCCTAAGGGCGACAGGGGGTGGCTACACCTTC	CASTLRATGGGYTF
TRBV5-1	TRBD2	TRBJ2-1	NA	TGCGCCAGCAGCCTAGCGGCCCCGGACAATGAGCAGTTCTTC	CASSLAAPDNEQFF
TRBV30	NA	TRBJ1-2	few	TGTGCCGCCCCAGTGGGGCTGAGCGGCTATGGCTACACCTTC	CAAPVGLSGYGYTF